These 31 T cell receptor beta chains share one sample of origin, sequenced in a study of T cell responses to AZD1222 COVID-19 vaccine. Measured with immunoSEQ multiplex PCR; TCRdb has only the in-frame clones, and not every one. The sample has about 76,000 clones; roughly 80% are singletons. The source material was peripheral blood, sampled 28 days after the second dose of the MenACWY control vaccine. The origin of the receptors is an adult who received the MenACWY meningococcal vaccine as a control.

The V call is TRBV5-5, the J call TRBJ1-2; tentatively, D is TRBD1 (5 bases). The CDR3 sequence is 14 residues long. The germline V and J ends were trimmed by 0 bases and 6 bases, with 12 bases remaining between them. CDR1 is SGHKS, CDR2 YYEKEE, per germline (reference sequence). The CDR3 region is CASSLDPGRDGYTF. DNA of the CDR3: TGTGCCAGCAGCTTGGATCCGGGACGTGATGGCTACACCTTC.

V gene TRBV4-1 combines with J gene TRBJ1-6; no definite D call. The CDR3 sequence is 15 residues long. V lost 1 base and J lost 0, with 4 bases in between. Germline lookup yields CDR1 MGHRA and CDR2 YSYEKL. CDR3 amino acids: CASSQVDSYNSPLHF. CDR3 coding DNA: TGCGCCAGCAGCCAAGTGGACTCCTATAATTCACCCCTCCACTTT.

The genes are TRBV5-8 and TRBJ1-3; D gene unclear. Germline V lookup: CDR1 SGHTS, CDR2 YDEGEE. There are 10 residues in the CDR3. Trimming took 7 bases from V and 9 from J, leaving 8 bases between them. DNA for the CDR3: TGTGCCAGCTTATCCAGCACCATATATTTT. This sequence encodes CASLSSTIYF.

The CDR3 coding sequence is TGTGCCAGCTCACCACAGGGGGGGACTGGGGCCAACGTCCTGACTTTC. Its protein product is CASSPQGGTGANVLTF. The gene calls are TRBV18 and TRBJ2-6; possibly TRBD2 for D (7 bases). CDR1 and CDR2 from the germline V gene are KGHSH and LQKENI. V shed 1 base and J shed 2 bases, with 9 bases lying between them. This CDR3 has 16 residues.

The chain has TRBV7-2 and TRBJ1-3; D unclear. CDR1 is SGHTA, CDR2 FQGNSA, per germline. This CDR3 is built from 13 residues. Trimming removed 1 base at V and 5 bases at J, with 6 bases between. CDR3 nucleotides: TGTGCCAGCAGCTTAGATCGCAGAAACACCATATATTTT. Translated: CASSLDRRNTIYF.

The CDR3 region is CASSEERGDSYEQYF. DNA for the CDR3: TGTGCCAGCAGTGAAGAGCGCGGAGACTCCTACGAGCAGTACTTC. The V call is TRBV2, the J call TRBJ2-7; D gene uncertain. The CDR3 runs 15 residues. V lost 1 base and J lost 0, with 10 bases in between. Germline assignment: CDR1 SNHLY and CDR2 FYNNEI.

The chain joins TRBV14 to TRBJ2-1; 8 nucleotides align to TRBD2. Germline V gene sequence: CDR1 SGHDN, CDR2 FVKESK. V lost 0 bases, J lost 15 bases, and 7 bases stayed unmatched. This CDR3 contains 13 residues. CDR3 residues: CASSQDLGLVLFF. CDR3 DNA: TGTGCCAGCAGCCAAGATCTGGGACTAGTGCTGTTCTTC.

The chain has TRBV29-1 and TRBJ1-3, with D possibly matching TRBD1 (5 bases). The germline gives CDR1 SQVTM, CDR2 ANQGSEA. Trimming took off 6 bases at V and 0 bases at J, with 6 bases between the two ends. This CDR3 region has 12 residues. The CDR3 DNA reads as TGCAGCGTGACAGTCTCTGGAAACACCATATATTTT. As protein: CSVTVSGNTIYF.

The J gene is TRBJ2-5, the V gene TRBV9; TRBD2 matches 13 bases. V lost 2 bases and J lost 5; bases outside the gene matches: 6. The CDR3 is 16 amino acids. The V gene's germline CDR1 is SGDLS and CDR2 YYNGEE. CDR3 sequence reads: CASSVTSGGAFETQYF. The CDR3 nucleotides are TGTGCCAGCAGCGTTACTAGCGGGGGGGCCTTCGAGACCCAGTACTTC.

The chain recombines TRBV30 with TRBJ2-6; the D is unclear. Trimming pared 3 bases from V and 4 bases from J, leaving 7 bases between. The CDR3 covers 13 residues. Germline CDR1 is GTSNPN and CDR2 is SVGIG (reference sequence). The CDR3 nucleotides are TGTGCCTGGAGAACGTGGGGGGCCAACGTCCTGACTTTC. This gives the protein CAWRTWGANVLTF.

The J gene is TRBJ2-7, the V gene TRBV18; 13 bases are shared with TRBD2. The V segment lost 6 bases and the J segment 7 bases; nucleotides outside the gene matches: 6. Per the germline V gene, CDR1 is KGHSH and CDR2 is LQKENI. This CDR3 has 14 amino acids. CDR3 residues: CASSPSGLAGEQYF. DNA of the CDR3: TGTGCCAGCTCCCCCTCGGGACTAGCGGGGGAGCAGTACTTC. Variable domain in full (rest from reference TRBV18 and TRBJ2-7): NAGVMQNPRHLVRRRGQEARLRCSPMKGHSHVYWYRQLPEEGLKFMVYLQKENIIDESGMPKERFSAEFPKEGPSILRIQQVVRGDSAAYFCASSPSGLAGEQYFGPGTRLTVT.

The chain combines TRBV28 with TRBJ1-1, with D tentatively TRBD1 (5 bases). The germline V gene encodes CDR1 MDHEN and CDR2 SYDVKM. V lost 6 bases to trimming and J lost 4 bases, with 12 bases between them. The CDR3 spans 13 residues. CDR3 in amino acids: CASRGPSRTEAFF. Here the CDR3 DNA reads TGTGCCAGCAGGGGACCGAGCCGCACTGAAGCTTTCTTT.

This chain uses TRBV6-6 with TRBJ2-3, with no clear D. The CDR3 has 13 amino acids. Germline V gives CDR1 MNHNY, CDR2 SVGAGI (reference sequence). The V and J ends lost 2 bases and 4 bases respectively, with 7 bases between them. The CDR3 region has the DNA TGTGCCAGCAGTTACCGGGCCTCAGATACGCAGTATTTT. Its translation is CASSYRASDTQYF.

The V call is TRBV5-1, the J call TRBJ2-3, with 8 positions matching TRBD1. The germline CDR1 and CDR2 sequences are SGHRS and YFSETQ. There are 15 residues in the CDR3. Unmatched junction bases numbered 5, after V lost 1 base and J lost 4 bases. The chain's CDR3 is CASSLSPRGPDTQYF. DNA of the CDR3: TGCGCCAGCAGCTTGAGTCCCAGGGGGCCAGATACGCAGTATTTT. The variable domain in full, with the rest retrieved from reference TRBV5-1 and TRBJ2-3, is KAGVTQTPRYLIKTRGQQVTLSCSPISGHRSVSWYQQTPGQGLQFLFEYFSETQRNKGNFPGRFSGRQFSNSRSEMNVSTLELGDSALYLCASSLSPRGPDTQYFGPGTRLTVL.

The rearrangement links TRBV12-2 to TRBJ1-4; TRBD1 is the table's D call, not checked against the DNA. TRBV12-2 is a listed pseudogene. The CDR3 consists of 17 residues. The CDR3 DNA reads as TGTGCAAGTCGCTTATTGGTCCGCCTAGGGGGTAATGAAAAACTGTTTTTT. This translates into CASRLLVRLGGNEKLFF.

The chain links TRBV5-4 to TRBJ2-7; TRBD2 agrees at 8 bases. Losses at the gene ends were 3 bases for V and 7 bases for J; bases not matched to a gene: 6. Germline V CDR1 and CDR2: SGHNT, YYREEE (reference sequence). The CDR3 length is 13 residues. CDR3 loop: CASSSGTSREQYF. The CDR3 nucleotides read TGTGCCAGCAGCTCCGGGACTAGTAGGGAGCAGTACTTC.

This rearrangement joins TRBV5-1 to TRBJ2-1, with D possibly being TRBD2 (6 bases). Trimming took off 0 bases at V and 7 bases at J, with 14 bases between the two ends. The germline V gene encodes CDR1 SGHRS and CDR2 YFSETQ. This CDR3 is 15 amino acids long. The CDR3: CASSLEGLARNEQFF. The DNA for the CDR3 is TGCGCCAGCAGCTTGGAAGGGCTAGCGAGAAATGAGCAGTTCTTC.

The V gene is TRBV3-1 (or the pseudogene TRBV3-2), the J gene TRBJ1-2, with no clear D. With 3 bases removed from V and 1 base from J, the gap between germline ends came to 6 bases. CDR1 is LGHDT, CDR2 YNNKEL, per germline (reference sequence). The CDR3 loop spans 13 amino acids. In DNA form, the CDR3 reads TGTGCCAGCAGCCAGGTCGGTAACTATGGCTACACCTTC. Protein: CASSQVGNYGYTF.

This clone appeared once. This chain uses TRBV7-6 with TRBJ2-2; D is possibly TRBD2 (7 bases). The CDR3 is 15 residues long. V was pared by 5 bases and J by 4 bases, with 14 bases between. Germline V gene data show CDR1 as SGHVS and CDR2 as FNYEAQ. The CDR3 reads CASSQGGVPTGELFF. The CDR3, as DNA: TGTGCCAGCAGCCAAGGGGGGGTTCCCACCGGGGAGCTGTTTTTT.

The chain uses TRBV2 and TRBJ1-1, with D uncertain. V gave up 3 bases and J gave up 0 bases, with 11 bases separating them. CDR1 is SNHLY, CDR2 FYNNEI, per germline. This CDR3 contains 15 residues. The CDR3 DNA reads TGTGCCAGCAGTGATGTCGGACTTCTGAACACTGAAGCTTTCTTT. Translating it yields CASSDVGLLNTEAFF.

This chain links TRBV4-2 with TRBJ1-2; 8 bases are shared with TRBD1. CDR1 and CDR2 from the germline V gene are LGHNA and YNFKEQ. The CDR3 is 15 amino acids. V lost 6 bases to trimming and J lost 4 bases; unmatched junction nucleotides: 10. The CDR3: CASRPNAGQAYGYTF. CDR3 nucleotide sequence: TGTGCCAGCAGACCTAATGCGGGACAGGCCTATGGCTACACCTTC.

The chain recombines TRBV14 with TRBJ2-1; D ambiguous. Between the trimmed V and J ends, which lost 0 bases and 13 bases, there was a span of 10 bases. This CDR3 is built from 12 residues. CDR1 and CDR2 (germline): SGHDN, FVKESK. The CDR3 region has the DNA TGTGCCAGCAGCCAAGACCGGCAGATCCAGTTCTTC. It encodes CASSQDRQIQFF.

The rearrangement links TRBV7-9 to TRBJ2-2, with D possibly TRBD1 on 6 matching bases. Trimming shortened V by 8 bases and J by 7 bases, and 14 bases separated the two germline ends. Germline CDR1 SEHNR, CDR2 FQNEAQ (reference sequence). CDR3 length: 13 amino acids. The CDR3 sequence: CASQPGEYGELFF. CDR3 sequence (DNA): TGTGCCAGCCAGCCAGGGGAATACGGGGAGCTGTTTTTT.

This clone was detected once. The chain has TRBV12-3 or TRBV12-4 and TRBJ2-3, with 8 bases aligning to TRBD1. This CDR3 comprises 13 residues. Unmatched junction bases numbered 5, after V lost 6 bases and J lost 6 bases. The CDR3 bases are TGTGCCAGCAGGGTACAGGGGGAGGATACGCAGTATTTT. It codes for CASRVQGEDTQYF.

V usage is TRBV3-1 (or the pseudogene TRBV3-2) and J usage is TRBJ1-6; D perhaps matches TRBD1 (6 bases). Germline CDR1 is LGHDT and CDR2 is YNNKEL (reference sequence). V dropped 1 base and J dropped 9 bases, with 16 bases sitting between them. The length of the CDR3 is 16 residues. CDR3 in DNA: TGTGCCAGCAGCCAAGGGGTATTGGACAGAGGTTCACCCCTCCACTTT. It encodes CASSQGVLDRGSPLHF.

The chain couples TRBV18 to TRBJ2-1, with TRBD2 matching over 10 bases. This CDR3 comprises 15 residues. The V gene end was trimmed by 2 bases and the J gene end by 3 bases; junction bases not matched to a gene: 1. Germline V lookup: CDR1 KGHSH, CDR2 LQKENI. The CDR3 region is CASSPERGGYNEQFF. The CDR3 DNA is TGTGCCAGCTCACCAGAGCGGGGGGGCTACAATGAGCAGTTCTTC.

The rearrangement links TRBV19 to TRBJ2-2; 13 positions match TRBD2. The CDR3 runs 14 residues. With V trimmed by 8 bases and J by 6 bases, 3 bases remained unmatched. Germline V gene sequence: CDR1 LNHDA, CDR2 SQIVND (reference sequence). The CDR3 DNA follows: TGTGCCAGTTCACTAGCGGGAGGGGCCGGGGAGCTGTTTTTT. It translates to CASSLAGGAGELFF.

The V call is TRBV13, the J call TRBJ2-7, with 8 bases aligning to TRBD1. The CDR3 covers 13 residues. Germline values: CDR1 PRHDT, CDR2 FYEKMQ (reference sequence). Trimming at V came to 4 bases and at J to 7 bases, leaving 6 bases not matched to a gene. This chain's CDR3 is CASSSGQGREQYF. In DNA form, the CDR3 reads TGTGCCAGCAGCTCCGGACAGGGTAGAGAGCAGTACTTC.

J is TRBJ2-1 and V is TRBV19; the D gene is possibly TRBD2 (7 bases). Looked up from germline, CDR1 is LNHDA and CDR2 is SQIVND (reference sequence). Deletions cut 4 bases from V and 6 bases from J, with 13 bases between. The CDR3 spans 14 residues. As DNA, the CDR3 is TGTGCCAGTAGTAAAGGGGGGGGTGGCAATGAGCAGTTCTTC. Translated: CASSKGGGGNEQFF. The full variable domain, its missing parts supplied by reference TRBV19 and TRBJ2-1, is DGGITQSPKYLFRKEGQNVTLSCEQNLNHDAMYWYRQDPGQGLRLIYYSQIVNDFQKGDIAEGYSVSREKKESFPLTVTSAQKNPTAFYLCASSKGGGGNEQFFGPGTRLTVL.

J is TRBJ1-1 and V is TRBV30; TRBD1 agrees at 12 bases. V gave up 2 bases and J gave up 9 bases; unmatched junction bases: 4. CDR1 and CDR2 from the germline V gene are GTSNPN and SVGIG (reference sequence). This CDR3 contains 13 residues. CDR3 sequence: CAWSPGTGGQAFF. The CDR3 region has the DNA TGTGCCTGGAGTCCCGGGACAGGGGGCCAAGCTTTCTTT.

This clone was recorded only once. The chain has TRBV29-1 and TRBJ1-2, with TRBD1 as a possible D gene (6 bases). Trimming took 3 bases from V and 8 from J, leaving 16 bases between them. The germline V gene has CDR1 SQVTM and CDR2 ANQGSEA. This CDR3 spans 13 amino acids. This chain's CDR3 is CSVDSGGAAGYTF. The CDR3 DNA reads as TGCAGCGTTGATTCCGGGGGCGCGGCGGGCTACACCTTC.